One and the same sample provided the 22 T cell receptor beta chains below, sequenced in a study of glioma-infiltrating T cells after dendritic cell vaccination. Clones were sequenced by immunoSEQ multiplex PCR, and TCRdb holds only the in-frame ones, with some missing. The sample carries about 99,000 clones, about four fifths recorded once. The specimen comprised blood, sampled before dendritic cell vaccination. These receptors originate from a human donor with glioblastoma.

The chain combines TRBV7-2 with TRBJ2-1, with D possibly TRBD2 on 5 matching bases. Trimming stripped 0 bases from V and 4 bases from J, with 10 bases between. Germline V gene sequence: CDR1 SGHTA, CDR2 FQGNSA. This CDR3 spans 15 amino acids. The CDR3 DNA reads TGTGCCAGCAGCTTAGCGGCCCCGGGGTACAATGAGCAGTTCTTC. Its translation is CASSLAAPGYNEQFF.

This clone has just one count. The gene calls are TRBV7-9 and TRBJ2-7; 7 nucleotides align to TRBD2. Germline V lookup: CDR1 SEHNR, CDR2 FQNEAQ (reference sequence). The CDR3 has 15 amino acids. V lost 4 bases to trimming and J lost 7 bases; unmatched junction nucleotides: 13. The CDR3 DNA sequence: TGTGCCAGCAGCTCCCGCCCGACTAGCCTCCTAGAGCAGTACTTC. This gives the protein CASSSRPTSLLEQYF.

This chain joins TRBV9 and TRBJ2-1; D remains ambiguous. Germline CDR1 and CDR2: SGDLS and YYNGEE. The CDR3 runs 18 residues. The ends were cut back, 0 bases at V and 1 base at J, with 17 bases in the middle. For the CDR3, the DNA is TGTGCCAGCAGCGTAGGACTCCCCGACTCTCTTTCCTACAATGAGCAGTTCTTC. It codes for CASSVGLPDSLSYNEQFF.

The CDR3 region has the DNA TGTGCCAGCAGGACCCCGGGACAGGGTACCTACGAGCAGTACTTC. Translating gives CASRTPGQGTYEQYF. The J gene is TRBJ2-7, the V gene TRBV6-1, with 9 bases fitting TRBD1. CDR3 length: 15 amino acids. With 6 bases clipped from V and 2 bases from J, the junction kept 8 bases outside the gene matches. Germline-derived CDR1 and CDR2 are MNHNS and SASEGT.

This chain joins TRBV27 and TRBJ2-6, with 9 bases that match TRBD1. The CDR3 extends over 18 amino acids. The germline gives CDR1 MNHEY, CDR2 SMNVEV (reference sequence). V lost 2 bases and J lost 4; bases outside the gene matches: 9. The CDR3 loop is CASSLAGTGFGGANVLTF. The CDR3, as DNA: TGTGCCAGCAGTTTAGCCGGGACAGGGTTCGGGGGGGCCAACGTCCTGACTTTC.

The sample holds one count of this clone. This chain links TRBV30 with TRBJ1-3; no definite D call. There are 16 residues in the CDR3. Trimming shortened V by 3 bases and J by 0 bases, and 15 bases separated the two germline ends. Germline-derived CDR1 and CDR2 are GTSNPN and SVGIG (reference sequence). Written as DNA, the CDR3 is TGTGCCTGGAGCCGCTCGGCGACTCGCTCTGGAAACACCATATATTTT. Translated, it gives CAWSRSATRSGNTIYF.

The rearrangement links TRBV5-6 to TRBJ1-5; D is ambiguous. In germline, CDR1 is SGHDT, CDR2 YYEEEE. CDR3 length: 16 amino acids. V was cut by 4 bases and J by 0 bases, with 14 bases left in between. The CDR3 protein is CASSRSPLYSNQPQHF. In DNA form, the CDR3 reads TGTGCCAGCAGCCGGAGCCCCTTATATAGCAATCAGCCCCAGCATTTT. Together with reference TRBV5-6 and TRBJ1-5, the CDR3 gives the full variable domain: DAGVTQSPTHLIKTRGQQVTLRCSPKSGHDTVSWYQQALGQGPQFIFQYYEEEERQRGNFPDRFSGHQFPNYSSELNVNALLLGDSALYLCASSRSPLYSNQPQHFGDGTRLSIL.

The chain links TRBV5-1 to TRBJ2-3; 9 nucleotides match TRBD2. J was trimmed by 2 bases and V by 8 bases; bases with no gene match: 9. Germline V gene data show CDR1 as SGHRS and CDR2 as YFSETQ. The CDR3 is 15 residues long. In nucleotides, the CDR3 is TGCGCCAGTAAGCTAGCGGGGCCTTACACAGATACGCAGTATTTT. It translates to CASKLAGPYTDTQYF.

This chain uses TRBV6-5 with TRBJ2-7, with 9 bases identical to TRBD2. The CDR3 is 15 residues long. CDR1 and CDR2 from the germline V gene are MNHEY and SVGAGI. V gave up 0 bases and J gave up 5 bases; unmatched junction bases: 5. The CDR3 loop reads CASSYSTSGLNEQYF. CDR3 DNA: TGTGCCAGCAGTTACTCAACTAGCGGGCTGAACGAGCAGTACTTC.

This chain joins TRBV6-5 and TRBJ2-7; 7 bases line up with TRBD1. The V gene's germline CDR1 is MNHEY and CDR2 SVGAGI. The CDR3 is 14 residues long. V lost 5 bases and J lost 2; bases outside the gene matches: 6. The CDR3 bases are TGTGCCAGCAGTCCCGGACAGGTTCCCTACGAGCAGTACTTC. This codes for CASSPGQVPYEQYF.

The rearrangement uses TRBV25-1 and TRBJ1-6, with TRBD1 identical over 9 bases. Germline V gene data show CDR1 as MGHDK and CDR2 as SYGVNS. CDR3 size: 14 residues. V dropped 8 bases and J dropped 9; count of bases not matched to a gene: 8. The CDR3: CASSWDRDSSPLHF. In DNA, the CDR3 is TGTGCCAGCTCCTGGGACAGGGACAGTTCACCCCTCCACTTT. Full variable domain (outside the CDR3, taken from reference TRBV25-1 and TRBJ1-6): EADIYQTPRYLVIGTGKKITLECSQTMGHDKMYWYQQDPGMELHLIHYSYGVNSTEKGDLSSESTVSRIRTEHFPLTLESARPSHTSQYLCASSWDRDSSPLHFGNGTRLTVT.

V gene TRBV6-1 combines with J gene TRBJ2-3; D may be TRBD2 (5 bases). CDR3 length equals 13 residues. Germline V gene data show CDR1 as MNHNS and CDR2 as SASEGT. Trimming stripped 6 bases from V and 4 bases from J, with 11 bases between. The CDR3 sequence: CASRGRGSDTQYF. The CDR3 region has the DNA TGTGCCAGCAGGGGTCGGGGATCAGATACGCAGTATTTT.

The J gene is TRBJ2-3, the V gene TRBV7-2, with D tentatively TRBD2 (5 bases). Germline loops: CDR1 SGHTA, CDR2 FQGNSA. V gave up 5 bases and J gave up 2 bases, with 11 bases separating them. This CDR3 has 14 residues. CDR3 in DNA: TGTGCCAGCAGCCAGAGCGGCTACACAGATACGCAGTATTTT. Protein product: CASSQSGYTDTQYF.

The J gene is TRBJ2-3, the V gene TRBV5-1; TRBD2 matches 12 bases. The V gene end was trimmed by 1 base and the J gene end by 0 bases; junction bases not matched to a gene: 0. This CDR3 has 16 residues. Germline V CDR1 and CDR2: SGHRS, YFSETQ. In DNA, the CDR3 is TGCGCCAGCAGCTTGACTAGCGGGGGGAGCACAGATACGCAGTATTTT. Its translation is CASSLTSGGSTDTQYF.

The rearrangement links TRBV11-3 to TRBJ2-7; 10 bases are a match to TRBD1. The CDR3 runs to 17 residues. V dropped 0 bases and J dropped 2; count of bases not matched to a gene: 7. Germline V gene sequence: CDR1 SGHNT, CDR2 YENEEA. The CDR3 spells CASSLDEWTGGPYEQYF. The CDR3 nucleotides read TGTGCCAGCAGCTTAGATGAGTGGACAGGGGGACCCTACGAGCAGTACTTC.

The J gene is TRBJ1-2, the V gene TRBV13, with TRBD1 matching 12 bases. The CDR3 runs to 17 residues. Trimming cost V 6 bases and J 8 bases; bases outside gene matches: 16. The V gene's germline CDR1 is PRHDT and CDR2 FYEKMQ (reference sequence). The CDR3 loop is CASSQPGTGGATEGYTF. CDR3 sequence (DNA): TGTGCCAGCAGTCAACCCGGGACAGGGGGCGCCACGGAAGGCTACACCTTC. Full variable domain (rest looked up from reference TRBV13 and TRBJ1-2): AAGVIQSPRHLIKEKRETATLKCYPIPRHDTVYWYQQGPGQDPQFLISFYEKMQSDKGSIPDRFSAQQFSDYHSELNMSSLELGDSALYFCASSQPGTGGATEGYTFGSGTRLTVV.

CDR3 sequence reads: CASSDLTGGADNYGYTF. The CDR3 DNA follows: TGTGCCAGCAGCGACCTGACAGGGGGCGCTGATAACTATGGCTACACCTTC. The V and J genes are TRBV5-4 and TRBJ1-2, with 10 bases fitting TRBD1. V was pared by 4 bases and J by 1 base, with 10 bases of the junction left unmatched. CDR1 and CDR2 (germline): SGHNT, YYREEE (reference sequence). CDR3 length: 17 residues.

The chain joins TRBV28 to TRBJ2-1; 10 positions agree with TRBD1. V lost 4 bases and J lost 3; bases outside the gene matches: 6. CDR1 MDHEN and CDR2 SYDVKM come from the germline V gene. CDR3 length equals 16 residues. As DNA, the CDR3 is TGTGCCAGCAGTTCCGGACAGGGGGGGGACTACAATGAGCAGTTCTTC. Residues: CASSSGQGGDYNEQFF.

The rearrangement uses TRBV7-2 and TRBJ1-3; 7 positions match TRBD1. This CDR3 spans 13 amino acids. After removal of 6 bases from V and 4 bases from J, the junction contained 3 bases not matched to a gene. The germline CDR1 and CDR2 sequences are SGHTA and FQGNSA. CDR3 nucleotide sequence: TGTGCCAGCAGAACAGGGGTAGGAAACACCATATATTTT. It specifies CASRTGVGNTIYF.

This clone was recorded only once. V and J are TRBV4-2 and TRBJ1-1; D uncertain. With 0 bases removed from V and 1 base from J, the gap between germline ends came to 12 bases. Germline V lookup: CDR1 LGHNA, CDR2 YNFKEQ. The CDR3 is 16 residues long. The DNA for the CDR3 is TGTGCCAGCAGCCAAGAGGTTGGAGAGAGGAACACTGAAGCTTTCTTT. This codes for CASSQEVGERNTEAFF.

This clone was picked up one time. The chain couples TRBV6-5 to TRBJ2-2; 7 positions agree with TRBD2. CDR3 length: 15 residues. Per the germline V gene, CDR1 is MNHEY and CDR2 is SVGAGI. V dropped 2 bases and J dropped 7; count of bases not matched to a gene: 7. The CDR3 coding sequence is TGTGCCAGCAGTTACGGGAGGGGAGGATACGGGGAGCTGTTTTTT. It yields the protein CASSYGRGGYGELFF.

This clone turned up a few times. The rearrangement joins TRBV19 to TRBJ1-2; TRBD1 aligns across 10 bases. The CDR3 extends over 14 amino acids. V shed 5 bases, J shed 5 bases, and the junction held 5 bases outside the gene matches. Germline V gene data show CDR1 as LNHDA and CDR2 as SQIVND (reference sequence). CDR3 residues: CASSLGTGVYGYTF. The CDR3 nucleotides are TGTGCCAGTAGTCTAGGGACAGGGGTATATGGCTACACCTTC.